This entry lists 12 T cell receptor beta chains sequenced from one sample in a study of T-cell reconstitution after alpha-beta-depleted transplantation in children (dated by TCRdb to the mid-2010s). Read against the paper, the sample's treatment or condition label means: allogeneic hematopoietic cell transplantation with graft depleted of TCRalphabeta T cells and CD19 B cells. Library preparation employed PCR. These reads were obtained on an Illumina HiSeq 2500. To normalize quantification of the TCRbeta repertoire, the TCR libraries were built with molecular barcoding that relied on unique molecular identifiers. TCRdb's own reprocessing of the public reads used fastp at Q25 and MiXCR and kept productive beta chains. Each entry is one CDR3 protein sequence, shown with its most common DNA and genes. Here the sample has approximately 270,000 distinct CDR3 sequences; 20% to 30% occur a single time. The biggest ten clones account for 4% to 5.5% of the sample.

The sample here was PBMCs, mostly from graft donor cells, taken 360 days after TCRalphabeta/CD19-depleted stem cell transplant. The receptors were gathered from a female patient between 2 and 10 years old who had a stem cell transplant for congenital amegakaryocytic thrombocytopenia, so the T cells may come from the graft donor.

This clonotype was observed a few times. This sequence joins TRBV5-1 and TRBJ2-7; D is possibly TRBD2 (6 bases). The CDR3 runs 15 residues. V was trimmed by 6 bases and J by 1 base, leaving 17 bases between them. The germline gives CDR1 SGHRS, CDR2 YFSETQ. CDR3 loop: CASKTLASESYEQYF. CDR3 nucleotide sequence: TGCGCCAGCAAAACCCTAGCGTCGGAGTCCTACGAGCAGTACTTC. Combining the CDR3 with reference TRBV5-1 and TRBJ2-7 gives the whole variable domain KAGVTQTPRYLIKTRGQQVTLSCSPISGHRSVSWYQQTPGQGLQFLFEYFSETQRNKGNFPGRFSGRQFSNSRSEMNVSTLELGDSALYLCASKTLASESYEQYFGPGTRLTVT.

This clonotype came up many times. J is TRBJ2-2 and V is TRBV29-1; TRBD1 is a possible D gene (5 bases). CDR1 and CDR2 from the germline V gene are SQVTM and ANQGSEA. Trimming removed 4 bases from V and 1 base from J, with 7 bases in between. This CDR3 region has 13 residues. CDR3 coding DNA: TGCAGCGTTGGTACAGGGAACACCGGGGAGCTGTTTTTT. Translated: CSVGTGNTGELFF.

The rearrangement uses TRBV4-1 and TRBJ2-5; D perhaps matches TRBD2 (6 bases). Deletions cut 0 bases from V and 4 bases from J, with 15 bases between. The germline V gene encodes CDR1 MGHRA and CDR2 YSYEKL. This CDR3 comprises 16 residues. The CDR3 here is CASSQDHTGRGETQYF. The DNA of the CDR3 is TGCGCCAGCAGCCAAGATCACACGGGGCGGGGAGAGACCCAGTACTTC.

The chain is built from TRBV12-3 or TRBV12-4 and TRBJ2-3; D gene uncertain. The CDR3 spans 13 residues. V gave up 2 bases and J gave up 0 bases, with 3 bases separating them. The CDR3 DNA is TGTGCCAGCAGTTTATTCAGCACAGATACGCAGTATTTT. Amino acids: CASSLFSTDTQYF.

This clonotype showed up just a few times. The rearrangement joins TRBV7-9 to TRBJ1-2; 9 bases are shared with TRBD1. The J segment lost 8 bases and the V segment lost 1 base, leaving 8 bases of the junction unmatched. Germline-derived CDR1 and CDR2 are SEHNR and FQNEAQ (reference sequence). The CDR3 loop spans 15 amino acids. The CDR3 DNA reads as TGTGCCAGCAGCTTAGATCGGGACAGGGTGAGCGGCTACACCTTC. Translation gives CASSLDRDRVSGYTF.

The table lists this clonotype with a count of one. The CDR3 DNA follows: TGTGCCAGCAGCTTAGCCGGGGGTCGGACTAATGAAAAACTGTTTTTT. Its protein is CASSLAGGRTNEKLFF. The chain combines TRBV7-3 with TRBJ1-4, with a weak D call TRBD1 (5 bases). CDR1 SGHTA and CDR2 FQGTGA come from the germline V gene. V was cut by 2 bases and J by 2 bases, with 12 bases left in between. The CDR3 contains 16 residues.

This clonotype was seen a handful of times. The genes are TRBV18 and TRBJ2-1, with 10 positions matching TRBD2. Looked up from germline, CDR1 is KGHSH and CDR2 is LQKENI. V lost 4 bases, J lost 3 bases, and 3 bases stayed unmatched. The CDR3 extends over 15 amino acids. As DNA, the CDR3 is TGTGCCAGCTCACTAACTAGCGGGATCTACAATGAGCAGTTCTTC. Its translation: CASSLTSGIYNEQFF.

The CDR3 coding sequence is TGCAGTGCTAGAGATTTAAAGTTCGGCAGGGAAAACACCGGGGAGCTGTTTTTT. Translating it yields CSARDLKFGRENTGELFF. The chain joins TRBV20-1 to TRBJ2-2; the D gene is possibly TRBD1 (5 bases). This CDR3 is 18 amino acids long. V was shortened by 0 bases and J by 2 bases, with 19 bases between the two germline ends. Germline V lookup: CDR1 DFQATT, CDR2 SNEGSKA (reference sequence).

This clonotype showed up just a few times. DNA of the CDR3: TGTGCCAGCAGTGCAGATTGGCGAGACTACACCTTC. Translation gives CASSADWRDYTF. The chain is built from TRBV12-3 or TRBV12-4 and TRBJ1-2; no clear D. Trimming left V 5 bases short and J 10 bases short, with 14 bases between. This CDR3 has 12 residues.

The CDR3 spells CASIRLDGLDTQYF. The CDR3 coding sequence is TGTGCCAGCATCCGACTAGATGGACTGGATACGCAGTATTTT. The rearrangement uses TRBV7-9 and TRBJ2-3, with TRBD2 as a possible D gene (6 bases). Germline V gene sequence: CDR1 SEHNR, CDR2 FQNEAQ (reference sequence). The CDR3 is made up of 14 amino acids. Trimming stripped 7 bases from V and 6 bases from J, with 17 bases between.

The chain recombines TRBV6-2 or TRBV6-3 with TRBJ2-3; no firm D call. The CDR3 sequence is 14 residues long. Germline V CDR1 and CDR2: MNHEY, SVGEGT. V gave up 5 bases and J gave up 4 bases, with 13 bases separating them. The CDR3 DNA sequence: TGTGCCAGCAGTGCCTACCTTTGGGCAGATACGCAGTATTTT. This codes for CASSAYLWADTQYF.

In this sample, this clonotype turned up a few times. The chain uses TRBV28 and TRBJ2-5, with 7 bases fitting TRBD2. The germline V gene has CDR1 MDHEN and CDR2 SYDVKM. V lost 7 bases and J lost 5; bases outside the gene matches: 10. CDR3 length: 14 amino acids. The DNA for the CDR3 is TGTGCCAGCAAAAGCCCCGCGGGAGCGGAGACCCAGTACTTC. The encoded protein is CASKSPAGAETQYF.